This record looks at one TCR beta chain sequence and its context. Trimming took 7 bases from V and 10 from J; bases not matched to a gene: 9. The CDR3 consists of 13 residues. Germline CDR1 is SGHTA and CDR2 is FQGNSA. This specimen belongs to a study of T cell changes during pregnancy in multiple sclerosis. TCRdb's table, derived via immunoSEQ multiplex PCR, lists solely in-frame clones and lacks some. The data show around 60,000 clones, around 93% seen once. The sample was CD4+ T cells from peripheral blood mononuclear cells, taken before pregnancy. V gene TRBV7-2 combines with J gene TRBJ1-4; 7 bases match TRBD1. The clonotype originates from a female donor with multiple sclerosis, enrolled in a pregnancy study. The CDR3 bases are TGTGCCAGCACTACAGGGGACGGTCGAAAACTGTTTTTT. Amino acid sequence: CASTTGDGRKLFF.